This T cell receptor beta chain was observed in a study of T-cell memory formation after mild COVID-19. The overall study: TCR clusters were mostly donor specific.

Worth noting for this clonotype: Its antigen is not identified.

V was cut by 6 bases and J by 4 bases, with 12 bases left in between. The germline gives CDR1 SNHLY, CDR2 FYNNEI. The CDR3 contains 14 residues. cDNA libraries for TCR alpha and TCR beta, carrying sample barcodes and UMIs, came from 5'RACE with constant-segment primers. TCRdb called the 5' RACE reads again in MiXCR, with one record for every CDR3 protein. The table includes a few hundred thousand distinct CDR3 sequences, approximately 15% detected once. Study outcomes and limitations: Unconfirmed was the SARS-CoV-2 specificity of second-wave clones that peaked on day 37. Of the contracting clones, CD4+ ones lay mainly in CM and EM, and CD8+ ones in EMRA.

The TCR originated in a man aged 18 to 29 who had mild COVID-19 (a few samples of this study predate the infection). Cell type and time point are not known. The rearrangement links TRBV2 to TRBJ2-2; tentatively, D is TRBD1 or TRBD2 (6 bases each). Sequences were obtained from PBMCs or a T cell subset sorted from them (not recorded which). CDR3 bases: TGTGCCAGCAGAGAGGGGGAGGTCACCGGGGAGCTGTTTTTT. As protein: CASREGEVTGELFF.